The 22 T cell receptor beta chains reported below all come from one sample, sequenced in a study of CD8+ T cells in alopecia areata. Treatment indicated: oral pan-JAK inhibitor, 5-10 mg twice daily. Extracted from the samples, RNA was reverse transcribed into cDNA to serve as the sequencing template. The protocol was immunoSEQ multiplex PCR, while the TCRdb copy is restricted to in-frame clones and leaves out a portion. Of more than 95,000 clones listed, about 59% are singletons. The material sequenced was CD4+ T cells sorted from blood, taken at week 4, from a patient treated with tofacitinib. All receptors derive from a human donor with alopecia areata.

The chain links TRBV30 to TRBJ1-1, with D unresolved. The V gene's germline CDR1 is GTSNPN and CDR2 SVGIG (reference sequence). The length of the CDR3 is 15 residues. V lost 3 bases to trimming and J lost 4 bases, with 18 bases between them. The CDR3 coding sequence is TGTGCCTGGAGCCGGCACTCGAGAGGCGGCACTGAAGCTTTCTTT. It specifies CAWSRHSRGGTEAFF.

The rearrangement links TRBV25-1 to TRBJ2-5; D unclear. This CDR3 has 14 residues. CDR1 is MGHDK and CDR2 is SYGVNS in the germline V gene. The V end was cut by 1 base, the J end by 2 bases, with 8 bases between. The CDR3 here is CASSEFGRQETQYF. In DNA form, the CDR3 reads TGTGCCAGCAGTGAATTTGGCAGGCAAGAGACCCAGTACTTC.

The chain employs TRBV4-1 and TRBJ1-1; D not resolved. CDR3 length: 12 residues. V shed 3 bases and J shed 2 bases, with 4 bases lying between them. The V gene's germline CDR1 is MGHRA and CDR2 YSYEKL. The CDR3 bases are TGCGCCAGCAGCCAGGTAAACACTGAAGCTTTCTTT. Its protein product is CASSQVNTEAFF.

The chain links TRBV9 to TRBJ1-2; D ambiguous. Germline lookup yields CDR1 SGDLS and CDR2 YYNGEE. V was cut by 3 bases and J by 5 bases, with 8 bases left in between. CDR3 length: 12 amino acids. The CDR3 protein is CASSETSYGYTF. DNA for the CDR3: TGTGCCAGCAGCGAAACAAGTTATGGCTACACCTTC.

The V and J genes are TRBV11-1 and TRBJ2-3, with a possible D match to TRBD2 (5 bases). This CDR3 comprises 16 residues. The ends were cut back, 1 base at V and 2 bases at J, with 13 bases in the middle. The V gene's germline CDR1 is SGHAT and CDR2 FQDESV (reference sequence). CDR3 in amino acids: CASSLEARRDTDTQYF. The CDR3 nucleotides read TGTGCCAGCAGCTTAGAGGCCCGTCGGGACACAGATACGCAGTATTTT.

This clone has a handful of counts. This sequence joins TRBV29-1 and TRBJ1-2; D perhaps matches TRBD1 (6 bases). The V end was cut by 6 bases, the J end by 7 bases, with 15 bases between. This CDR3 is 12 amino acids long. Germline V CDR1 and CDR2: SQVTM, ANQGSEA. CDR3 residues: CSVMDSGRGYTF. In DNA, the CDR3 is TGCAGCGTGATGGACAGCGGACGTGGCTACACCTTC.

The chain couples TRBV7-9 to TRBJ1-2; no definite D call. V was trimmed by 4 bases and J by 3 bases, leaving 18 bases between them. Germline V gene sequence: CDR1 SEHNR, CDR2 FQNEAQ (reference sequence). The CDR3 covers 16 residues. The CDR3 region has the DNA TGTGCCAGCAGCTCGCGTCCTCAATTGGAGGACTATGGCTACACCTTC. Its protein product is CASSSRPQLEDYGYTF.

This chain joins TRBV9 and TRBJ2-4; 10 nucleotides agree with TRBD2. This CDR3 is 17 amino acids long. Per the germline V gene, CDR1 is SGDLS and CDR2 is YYNGEE. J gave up 5 bases and V 0 bases, and 8 bases lay outside the gene matches. The CDR3 reads CASSVGPSGSGENIQYF. The DNA for the CDR3 is TGTGCCAGCAGCGTAGGACCTAGCGGGAGTGGGGAAAACATTCAGTACTTC. Combining the CDR3 with reference TRBV9 and TRBJ2-4 gives the whole variable domain DSGVTQTPKHLITATGQRVTLRCSPRSGDLSVYWYQQSLDQGLQFLIQYYNGEERAKGNILERFSAQQFPDLHSELNLSSLELGDSALYFCASSVGPSGSGENIQYFGAGTRLSVL.

This sequence joins TRBV27 and TRBJ2-1, with TRBD2 identical over 8 bases. Germline loops: CDR1 MNHEY, CDR2 SMNVEV (reference sequence). V was pared by 5 bases and J by 2 bases, with 8 bases of the junction left unmatched. The CDR3 length is 16 residues. CDR3 nucleotides: TGTGCCAGCAGTCGCCAAACTAGCGGCCCCTACAATGAGCAGTTCTTC. Translating gives CASSRQTSGPYNEQFF.

V usage is TRBV28 and J usage is TRBJ2-1; no definite D call. V was clipped by 6 bases and J by 7 bases, with 10 bases between them. CDR3 size: 12 residues. Germline V gene data show CDR1 as MDHEN and CDR2 as SYDVKM. CDR3 loop: CASRSGVNEQFF. The DNA of the CDR3 is TGTGCCAGCAGATCAGGAGTTAATGAGCAGTTCTTC.

The chain couples TRBV30 to TRBJ1-3; TRBD1 agrees at 7 bases. Germline trimming cut 8 bases from V and 2 bases from J; bases unmatched to any gene: 6. The CDR3 loop spans 13 amino acids. CDR1 is GTSNPN and CDR2 is SVGIG in the germline V gene (reference sequence). The CDR3 DNA reads TGTGCCGGAGTAAGGGGGCCTGGAAACACCATATATTTT. Its protein is CAGVRGPGNTIYF.

This clone has only a few counts. This chain uses TRBV7-9 with TRBJ1-2; no clear D. The CDR3 length is 12 residues. The germline V and J ends were trimmed by 4 bases and 6 bases, with 9 bases remaining between them. CDR1 is SEHNR, CDR2 FQNEAQ, per germline (reference sequence). The CDR3 nucleotides read TGTGCCAGCAGCTACCCAATGGATGGCTACACCTTC. Its protein is CASSYPMDGYTF.

A few counts support this clone. The genes are TRBV19 and TRBJ2-5; 12 bases are a match to TRBD2. Germline V lookup: CDR1 LNHDA, CDR2 SQIVND (reference sequence). J lost 3 bases, V lost 2 bases, and 4 bases had no gene match. The CDR3 consists of 16 residues. The CDR3 protein is CASSIRGLAGKETQYF. DNA for the CDR3: TGTGCCAGTAGTATACGAGGACTAGCGGGAAAAGAGACCCAGTACTTC.

V is TRBV7-8 and J is TRBJ2-1, with D maybe TRBD1 (7 bases). The CDR3 length is 14 residues. V was trimmed by 8 bases and J by 2 bases, leaving 13 bases between them. The germline V gene encodes CDR1 SGHVS and CDR2 FQNEAQ. The CDR3: CASGSRGAYNEQFF. In nucleotides, the CDR3 is TGTGCCAGCGGCTCCAGGGGGGCCTACAATGAGCAGTTCTTC.

The gene calls are TRBV4-2 and TRBJ1-2, with unresolved D. The germline gives CDR1 LGHNA, CDR2 YNFKEQ. CDR3 length: 15 amino acids. V gave up 1 base and J gave up 2 bases, with 11 bases separating them. This CDR3 is CASSQVLQRNYGYTF. The CDR3 nucleotides read TGTGCCAGCAGCCAAGTCTTACAGAGAAACTATGGCTACACCTTC.

The chain has TRBV7-3 and TRBJ2-7; 9 nucleotides agree with TRBD1. The junction had 20 bases not matched to a gene; V was cut back by 5 bases and J by 0 bases. The germline gives CDR1 SGHTA, CDR2 FQGTGA. The CDR3 spans 20 residues. The CDR3 DNA sequence: TGTGCCAGCAGCCCTCGAGCGGGACAGGGAAATTGGAGCAGCTCCTACGAGCAGTACTTC. This gives the protein CASSPRAGQGNWSSSYEQYF.

This clone showed up just a few times. This sequence joins TRBV4-3 and TRBJ1-3; 7 nucleotides align to TRBD1. V lost 0 bases and J lost 2; bases outside the gene matches: 4. Looked up from germline, CDR1 is LGHNA and CDR2 is YSLEER. The CDR3 extends over 16 amino acids. The CDR3 region is CASSQDPQGTGNTIYF. CDR3 in DNA: TGCGCCAGCAGCCAAGACCCACAGGGGACTGGAAACACCATATATTTT.

This clone was seen a few times. The genes are TRBV5-4 and TRBJ2-4, with D possibly TRBD2 on 6 matching bases. The CDR3 consists of 16 residues. V was clipped by 4 bases and J by 7 bases, with 21 bases between them. CDR1 is SGHNT, CDR2 YYREEE, per germline (reference sequence). CDR3 sequence reads: CASSPDQGGGGNIQYF. The CDR3 coding sequence is TGTGCCAGCAGCCCGGACCAGGGAGGCGGTGGGAACATTCAGTACTTC.

The chain links TRBV25-1 to TRBJ1-1; D gene ambiguous. CDR1 is MGHDK, CDR2 SYGVNS, per germline. Between the trimmed V and J ends, which lost 4 bases and 3 bases, there was a span of 12 bases. The CDR3 sequence is 14 residues long. The CDR3 region is CASSVGQKYTEAFF. The CDR3 DNA reads as TGTGCCAGCAGTGTCGGCCAGAAATACACTGAAGCTTTCTTT.

The chain employs TRBV28 and TRBJ1-5; no clear D. Germline lookup yields CDR1 MDHEN and CDR2 SYDVKM. V was cut by 8 bases and J by 6 bases, with 14 bases left in between. The length of the CDR3 is 13 residues. CDR3 sequence: CASQYTARQPQHF. The CDR3 nucleotides read TGTGCCAGCCAATACACAGCACGTCAGCCCCAGCATTTT.

The chain links TRBV29-1 to TRBJ2-5; possibly TRBD1 or TRBD2 for D (6 bases each). This CDR3 has 14 amino acids. Looked up from germline, CDR1 is SQVTM and CDR2 is ANQGSEA. Trimming pared 4 bases from V and 5 bases from J, leaving 17 bases between. CDR3 bases: TGCAGCGTTGTAAGGGGGAGGTCCGGGGAGACCCAGTACTTC. Protein product: CSVVRGRSGETQYF.

The table lists this clone with a count of one. The rearrangement links TRBV25-1 to TRBJ2-5, with D perhaps matching TRBD1 or TRBD2 (6 bases each). The CDR3 is made up of 15 amino acids. CDR1 and CDR2 from the germline V gene are MGHDK and SYGVNS. V was cut by 5 bases and J by 5 bases, with 18 bases left in between. CDR3 nucleotide sequence: TGTGCCAGCAGTCCAAATACGGGGGCTCGCGAGACCCAGTACTTC. Its translation: CASSPNTGARETQYF. Based on the CDR3 plus reference TRBV25-1 and TRBJ2-5, the full variable domain is EADIYQTPRYLVIGTGKKITLECSQTMGHDKMYWYQQDPGMELHLIHYSYGVNSTEKGDLSSESTVSRIRTEHFPLTLESARPSHTSQYLCASSPNTGARETQYFGPGTRLLVL.